These 27 T cell receptor beta chains were sequenced from one sample in a study of technical replicates of blood from several donors listed by TCRdb under 2017. To prepare the library, the immunoSEQ multiplex PCR assay was applied. TCRdb stores this immuneACCESS table with in-frame sequences only. Part of the clones is absent; in the studies checked, under half of the shortfall reflects unresolved V genes, and no reason is known for the rest. This sample gives about 85,000 clones in total; around 94% of them show up just once. The ten most abundant clones make up 0.2% to 0.3% of the sample. The sequencing input was T cells isolated from PBMCs. These TCRs come from a human donor in good health.

The chain combines TRBV6-5 with TRBJ1-1, with D perhaps matching TRBD1 (5 bases). The CDR3 is 13 residues long. Germline V gene lookup returns CDR1 MNHEY and CDR2 SVGAGI. The ends were cut back, 2 bases at V and 2 bases at J, with 6 bases in the middle. Written as DNA, the CDR3 is TGTGCCAGCAGTTACCAGGGTAACACTGAAGCTTTCTTT. This encodes CASSYQGNTEAFF.

The chain is built from TRBV23-1 and TRBJ2-7; 8 bases match TRBD2. TRBV23-1 is placed among ORFs of uncertain function. The CDR3 extends over 14 amino acids. The V segment lost 6 bases and the J segment 3 bases; nucleotides outside the gene matches: 7. DNA for the CDR3: TGCGCCAGCAGCATAGCGGGGTATAACTACGAGCAGTACTTC. It encodes CASSIAGYNYEQYF.

This chain joins TRBV13 and TRBJ2-4; a possible D gene is TRBD1 (5 bases). Between the trimmed V and J ends, which lost 6 bases and 1 base, there was a span of 13 bases. Germline assignment: CDR1 PRHDT and CDR2 FYEKMQ (reference sequence). There are 15 residues in the CDR3. CDR3 sequence reads: CASSPRTQAKNIQYF. As DNA, the CDR3 is TGTGCCAGCAGTCCCCGGACACAGGCCAAAAACATTCAGTACTTC.

This chain links TRBV9 with TRBJ2-1; 10 bases line up with TRBD2. Trimming removed 4 bases from V and 7 bases from J; junction bases left unmatched: 11. CDR1 and CDR2 (germline): SGDLS, YYNGEE. CDR3 length equals 16 residues. This CDR3 reads CASSPRGSGRGNEQFF. The CDR3, as DNA: TGTGCCAGCAGCCCCCGGGGGAGCGGGAGGGGTAATGAGCAGTTCTTC.

The chain uses TRBV9 and TRBJ2-1; TRBD1 agrees at 7 bases. Germline CDR1 SGDLS, CDR2 YYNGEE. This CDR3 comprises 12 residues. V shed 5 bases and J 13 bases; nucleotides not matched to a gene: 9. The CDR3 DNA is TGTGCCAGCAGTGTGGACAGGAGCATTCAGTTCTTC. It codes for CASSVDRSIQFF.

The chain has TRBV6-5 and TRBJ1-2; TRBD1 might be the D (6 bases). The CDR3 is 15 residues long. Germline values: CDR1 MNHEY, CDR2 SVGAGI. Between the trimmed V and J ends, which lost 0 bases and 5 bases, there was a span of 13 bases. DNA for the CDR3: TGTGCCAGCAGTTACTCGCCAAACGGACAGTATGGCTACACCTTC. Amino acid sequence: CASSYSPNGQYGYTF.

This sequence joins TRBV10-2 and TRBJ2-2, with a tentative D call TRBD2 (5 bases). CDR1 and CDR2 from the germline V gene are WSHSY and SAAADI. The ends were cut back, 10 bases at V and 0 bases at J, with 12 bases in the middle. This CDR3 contains 14 residues. This chain's CDR3 is CATKTTANTGELFF. CDR3 DNA sequence: TGCGCCACCAAGACTACAGCGAACACCGGGGAGCTGTTTTTT.

The chain carries TRBV19 and TRBJ1-2, with D tentatively TRBD1 (5 bases). CDR1 LNHDA and CDR2 SQIVND come from the germline V gene (reference sequence). Trimming removed 3 bases at V and 5 bases at J, with 16 bases between. The CDR3 spans 15 residues. CDR3 DNA: TGTGCCAGTAGTATCCCACCCTATGACAGTTATGGCTACACCTTC. This gives the protein CASSIPPYDSYGYTF. The full variable domain, with the rest looked up from reference TRBV19 and TRBJ1-2, is DGGITQSPKYLFRKEGQNVTLSCEQNLNHDAMYWYRQDPGQGLRLIYYSQIVNDFQKGDIAEGYSVSREKKESFPLTVTSAQKNPTAFYLCASSIPPYDSYGYTFGSGTRLTVV.

This clone came up once. The chain is built from TRBV29-1 and TRBJ1-5; D gene unclear. Trimming removed 5 bases at V and 2 bases at J, with 10 bases between. CDR1 and CDR2 from the germline V gene are SQVTM and ANQGSEA. CDR3 length: 13 amino acids. CDR3 in DNA: TGCAGCGTTTCGGGAAGTGGCAATCAGCCCCAGCATTTT. Translating gives CSVSGSGNQPQHF. The variable domain in full, with the rest retrieved from reference TRBV29-1 and TRBJ1-5, is SAVISQKPSRDICQRGTSLTIQCQVDSQVTMMFWYRQQPGQSLTLIATANQGSEATYESGFVIDKFPISRPNLTFSTLTVSNMSPEDSSIYLCSVSGSGNQPQHFGDGTRLSIL.

CDR3 loop: CASSEEIQDTIYF. The CDR3 nucleotides are TGTGCCAGCAGTGAAGAAATTCAGGACACCATATATTTT. This chain links TRBV6-1 with TRBJ1-3; D is ambiguous. From germline, CDR1 is MNHNS and CDR2 SASEGT. The CDR3 sequence is 13 residues long. The germline V and J ends were trimmed by 1 base and 8 bases, with 9 bases remaining between them.

V gene TRBV4-1 combines with J gene TRBJ1-5, with 8 bases identical to TRBD1. This CDR3 region has 17 residues. J was trimmed by 0 bases and V by 0 bases; bases with no gene match: 4. The germline V gene has CDR1 MGHRA and CDR2 YSYEKL. For the CDR3, the DNA is TGCGCCAGCAGCCAAGAACAGGGGGGTTATAGCAATCAGCCCCAGCATTTT. It is translated as CASSQEQGGYSNQPQHF.

The chain employs TRBV7-9 and TRBJ1-1; D not resolved. CDR1 and CDR2 (germline): SEHNR, FQNEAQ (reference sequence). Trimming left V 5 bases short and J 13 bases short, with 20 bases between. The CDR3 has 13 residues. The CDR3 sequence is CASSTNPAEGSFF. In DNA, the CDR3 is TGTGCCAGCAGCACTAATCCGGCGGAGGGTAGTTTCTTT.

The V gene is TRBV9, the J gene TRBJ1-2; a weak D match, TRBD1 (5 bases). In germline, CDR1 is SGDLS, CDR2 YYNGEE. This CDR3 has 13 amino acids. Between the trimmed V and J ends, which lost 3 bases and 4 bases, there was a span of 10 bases. Here the CDR3 DNA reads TGTGCCAGCAGCGAAGAGGGACTCTATGGCTACACCTTC. This translates into CASSEEGLYGYTF.

The chain joins TRBV6-5 to TRBJ2-5; 9 bases fit TRBD2. The ends lost 5 bases at V and 4 bases at J; junction bases unmatched: 8. This CDR3 comprises 15 residues. Germline V gives CDR1 MNHEY, CDR2 SVGAGI. The CDR3 region has the DNA TGTGCCAGCAGTCGCGGGGGGGCCATGGGAGAGACCCAGTACTTC. Its protein is CASSRGGAMGETQYF.

The chain carries TRBV5-1 and TRBJ2-3; weak D call: TRBD2 (5 bases). The V end was cut by 5 bases, the J end by 3 bases, with 19 bases between. The CDR3 is 16 amino acids. From germline, CDR1 is SGHRS and CDR2 YFSETQ. The CDR3 spells CASRHLWGELTDTQYF. The CDR3 bases are TGCGCCAGCAGGCACCTATGGGGAGAACTAACAGATACGCAGTATTTT.

The chain couples TRBV11-1 to TRBJ2-1, with D possibly matching TRBD2 (6 bases). V lost 2 bases and J lost 2, with 10 bases in between. Germline V CDR1 and CDR2: SGHAT, FQDESV (reference sequence). The CDR3 sequence is 15 residues long. The CDR3 region is CASSLLRTTYNEQFF. CDR3 DNA: TGTGCCAGCAGCTTACTGCGGACTACCTACAATGAGCAGTTCTTC.

This sequence joins TRBV5-1 and TRBJ1-2, with D tentatively TRBD1 (5 bases). This CDR3 region has 13 residues. Trimming cost V 5 bases and J 4 bases, with 12 bases left between them. The germline V gene encodes CDR1 SGHRS and CDR2 YFSETQ. For the CDR3, the DNA is TGCGCCAGCAGGTTGACAGAGTCCTATGGCTACACCTTC. This translates into CASRLTESYGYTF.

The rearrangement joins TRBV7-6 to TRBJ1-1; 7 bases are a match to TRBD1. Germline loops: CDR1 SGHVS, CDR2 FNYEAQ. Trimming removed 4 bases from V and 4 bases from J; junction bases left unmatched: 3. The CDR3 totals 13 residues. The CDR3 spells CASSSAGGTEAFF. CDR3 coding DNA: TGTGCCAGCAGCTCGGCAGGGGGCACTGAAGCTTTCTTT.

The CDR3 is CASTLTSGSADTQYF. CDR3 in DNA: TGTGCCAGCACCCTGACTAGCGGGAGCGCAGATACGCAGTATTTT. The V gene is TRBV6-1, the J gene TRBJ2-3; 12 bases fit TRBD2. In germline, CDR1 is MNHNS, CDR2 SASEGT. The CDR3 extends over 15 amino acids. Trimming at V came to 7 bases and at J to 4 bases, leaving 6 bases not matched to a gene.

The chain couples TRBV5-6 to TRBJ1-1; D is uncertain. The germline V gene has CDR1 SGHDT and CDR2 YYEEEE. The CDR3 length is 13 residues. The V and J ends lost 5 bases and 4 bases respectively, with 12 bases between them. CDR3 protein: CASSPRRPTEAFF. For the CDR3, the DNA is TGTGCCAGCAGTCCCAGGAGGCCCACTGAAGCTTTCTTT.

The gene calls are TRBV27 and TRBJ1-3, with D unresolved. CDR3 length: 20 amino acids. Germline CDR1 is MNHEY and CDR2 is SMNVEV (reference sequence). Trimming removed 4 bases from V and 0 bases from J, with 25 bases in between. The CDR3 here is CASSSLPPPGYADSGNTIYF. CDR3 sequence (DNA): TGTGCCAGCAGTTCCCTCCCACCGCCGGGATACGCCGACTCTGGAAACACCATATATTTT.

The V and J genes are TRBV29-1 and TRBJ1-2, with 7 bases fitting TRBD1. The CDR3 length is 13 residues. Germline lookup yields CDR1 SQVTM and CDR2 ANQGSEA. V trimming: 4 bases; J trimming: 3 bases; junction bases outside the gene matches: 5. CDR3 residues: CSVGGGVDYGYTF. In DNA form, the CDR3 reads TGCAGCGTTGGAGGGGGCGTAGACTATGGCTACACCTTC.

This chain connects TRBV4-1 to TRBJ2-5; maybe TRBD1 (6 bases). The CDR3 is 15 amino acids. V gave up 4 bases and J gave up 3 bases, with 15 bases separating them. From germline, CDR1 is MGHRA and CDR2 YSYEKL. CDR3 sequence: CASSRGWTDEETQYF. CDR3 in DNA: TGCGCCAGCAGCCGGGGTTGGACAGACGAAGAGACCCAGTACTTC.

The rearrangement links TRBV2 to TRBJ2-3, with 8 bases lining up with TRBD1. The CDR3 length is 14 residues. Germline assignment: CDR1 SNHLY and CDR2 FYNNEI. V trimming: 11 bases; J trimming: 2 bases; junction bases outside the gene matches: 9. The CDR3 here is CASYRGLVTDTQYF. CDR3 nucleotide sequence: TGTGCCTCCTACAGGGGGTTGGTCACAGATACGCAGTATTTT. The variable domain in full, with the rest retrieved from reference TRBV2 and TRBJ2-3, is EPEVTQTPSHQVTQMGQEVILRCVPISNHLYFYWYRQILGQKVEFLVSFYNNEISEKSEIFDDQFSVERPDGSNFTLKIRSTKLEDSAMYFCASYRGLVTDTQYFGPGTRLTVL.

The CDR3 protein is CASSIGTGEQFF. DNA of the CDR3: TGTGCCAGTAGTATTGGGACAGGCGAGCAGTTCTTC. The chain recombines TRBV19 with TRBJ2-1, with 8 positions matching TRBD1. Germline V CDR1 and CDR2: LNHDA, SQIVND (reference sequence). The CDR3 has 12 residues. J was trimmed by 10 bases and V by 3 bases; bases with no gene match: 2.

The CDR3 sequence: CASNPGPGYTF. The CDR3 bases are TGTGCCAGCAACCCGGGTCCGGGCTACACCTTC. The V call is TRBV6-1, the J call TRBJ1-2; D gene ambiguous. The length of the CDR3 is 11 residues. Germline V gives CDR1 MNHNS, CDR2 SASEGT. Trimming removed 7 bases at V and 8 bases at J, with 11 bases between.

CDR3 DNA: TGTGCCAGCAGCCCATTTGGGAGCCTGGGGTACGAGCAGTACTTC. Translating it yields CASSPFGSLGYEQYF. The chain has TRBV14 and TRBJ2-7, with TRBD2 as a possible D gene (5 bases). The germline V gene has CDR1 SGHDN and CDR2 FVKESK. V lost 4 bases to trimming and J lost 4 bases, with 17 bases between them. The CDR3 length is 15 residues.